The 20 T cell receptor beta chains below come from one sample, sequenced in a study of blood T cell repertoires in COVID-19. Produced via immunoSEQ multiplex PCR; TCRdb's table is partial and in-frame only. This sample has 200,000 to 250,000 clones, with over 75% found just once. Specimen: peripheral blood. The receptor set was obtained from a woman aged 70-85 years with COVID-19, enrolled during active disease.

The chain is built from TRBV6-2 or TRBV6-3 and TRBJ2-1, with unresolved D. V dropped 4 bases and J dropped 3 bases, with 13 bases sitting between them. CDR3 length: 15 residues. Looked up from germline, CDR1 is MNHEY and CDR2 is SVGEGT. Here the CDR3 DNA reads TGTGCCAGCAGTTTGGTAGCCCTAATCTACAATGAGCAGTTCTTC. Its protein is CASSLVALIYNEQFF.

This sequence joins TRBV7-9 and TRBJ1-1; D is perhaps TRBD1 (5 bases). The CDR3 covers 15 residues. The V gene lost 6 bases and the J gene lost 3 bases, with 17 bases spanning the gap. CDR1 and CDR2 (germline): SEHNR, FQNEAQ (reference sequence). The CDR3 nucleotides are TGTGCCAGCAGTCCAGGGAGGGTTTACGACACTGAAGCTTTCTTT. It translates to CASSPGRVYDTEAFF.

The chain uses TRBV10-3 and TRBJ1-2; D may be TRBD1 (5 bases). This CDR3 comprises 12 residues. The V gene's germline CDR1 is ENHRY and CDR2 SYGVKD. V was pared by 10 bases and J by 4 bases, with 13 bases between. CDR3 in DNA: TGTGCCACGGCCGGGGGGATCTATGGCTACACCTTC. Translated, it gives CATAGGIYGYTF.

The chain has TRBV4-3 and TRBJ1-1; D is unclear. The CDR3 length is 14 residues. Germline-derived CDR1 and CDR2 are LGHNA and YSLEER. V was trimmed by 4 bases and J by 1 base, leaving 10 bases between them. CDR3 bases: TGCGCCAGCAGCCTTTCGGCGGGGAACACTGAAGCTTTCTTT. As protein: CASSLSAGNTEAFF.

This clone was detected once. This chain links TRBV9 with TRBJ2-7; 7 bases line up with TRBD1. The CDR3 spans 14 residues. The V segment lost 4 bases and the J segment 2 bases; nucleotides outside the gene matches: 6. Germline lookup yields CDR1 SGDLS and CDR2 YYNGEE. The CDR3 nucleotides read TGTGCCAGCAGCAAACAGGGGACAACCTACGAGCAGTACTTC. Its protein product is CASSKQGTTYEQYF.

This chain links TRBV5-1 with TRBJ1-1; 8 bases agree with TRBD1. There are 16 residues in the CDR3. The germline CDR1 and CDR2 sequences are SGHRS and YFSETQ. V was pared by 5 bases and J by 4 bases, with 13 bases of the junction left unmatched. The CDR3 loop is CASSLTRQGSGTEAFF. As DNA, the CDR3 is TGCGCCAGCAGTCTGACTCGACAGGGGTCGGGCACTGAAGCTTTCTTT.

This chain joins TRBV6-6 and TRBJ1-2; no clear D gene. This CDR3 spans 14 amino acids. From germline, CDR1 is MNHNY and CDR2 SVGAGI (reference sequence). V gave up 6 bases and J gave up 0 bases, with 11 bases separating them. Written as DNA, the CDR3 is TGTGCCAGCAGGAGGCTGGGAGCTAACTATGGCTACACCTTC. Encoded protein: CASRRLGANYGYTF.

The rearrangement joins TRBV7-2 to TRBJ2-7; 8 bases align to TRBD1. The length of the CDR3 is 15 residues. The trim removed 5 bases at V and 5 bases at J, leaving 11 bases unmatched. Germline CDR1 SGHTA, CDR2 FQGNSA. The CDR3 loop reads CASSPARTGLDEQYF. The CDR3 DNA reads as TGTGCCAGCAGCCCCGCCAGGACAGGGCTCGACGAGCAGTACTTC.

V is TRBV6-5 and J is TRBJ1-1; D may be TRBD1 (6 bases). This CDR3 has 13 residues. Germline V lookup: CDR1 MNHEY, CDR2 SVGAGI. Trimming removed 6 bases at V and 3 bases at J, with 11 bases between. For the CDR3, the DNA is TGTGCCAGCAGAGCTTCAGGGGACACTGAAGCTTTCTTT. Protein product: CASRASGDTEAFF.

The chain couples TRBV4-3 to TRBJ2-7, with no clear D. V lost 0 bases and J 2 bases, leaving 5 bases between the germline ends. The CDR3 is made up of 13 amino acids. In germline, CDR1 is LGHNA, CDR2 YSLEER. CDR3 loop: CASSQERAYEQYF. The CDR3, as DNA: TGCGCCAGCAGCCAAGAACGGGCCTACGAGCAGTACTTC.

About this clone: Relative to the germline gene, one junction end is altered; a read error may explain this. J is TRBJ2-1 and V is TRBV7-7; 9 bases agree with TRBD2. CDR1 is SSHAT and CDR2 is FNYEAQ in the germline V gene (reference sequence). The CDR3 has 15 amino acids. In nucleotides, the CDR3 is TGTGCTAGCAGCTTAGGGGCGGGAGGGTACAATGAGCAGTTCTTC. This encodes CASSLGAGGYNEQFF.

This CDR3 reads CASSFQGSLRGYTF. The DNA of the CDR3 is TGTGCCAGCAGCTTTCAGGGTTCTCTGAGAGGCTACACCTTC. The chain links TRBV11-3 to TRBJ1-2, with D perhaps TRBD1 (5 bases). V was trimmed by 3 bases and J by 8 bases, leaving 16 bases between them. This CDR3 comprises 14 residues. CDR1 is SGHNT, CDR2 YENEEA, per germline.

The J gene is TRBJ2-3, the V gene TRBV5-4, with a weak D call TRBD1 (5 bases). The CDR3 sequence is 14 residues long. Trimming pared 2 bases from V and 7 bases from J, leaving 14 bases between. Germline loops: CDR1 SGHNT, CDR2 YYREEE (reference sequence). CDR3 sequence (DNA): TGTGCCAGCAGCTTAGAACAGGTGGTAAATACGCAGTATTTT. Amino acid sequence: CASSLEQVVNTQYF.

The chain has TRBV11-3 and TRBJ2-1; no definite D call. The germline CDR1 and CDR2 sequences are SGHNT and YENEEA. This CDR3 is built from 14 residues. V lost 1 base and J 0 bases, leaving 4 bases between the germline ends. CDR3 sequence (DNA): TGTGCCAGCAGCTTAGTATCCTCCTACAATGAGCAGTTCTTC. Residues: CASSLVSSYNEQFF.

The chain recombines TRBV11-2 with TRBJ1-1, with D hard to call. V was trimmed by 5 bases and J by 1 base, leaving 17 bases between them. Germline V gene data show CDR1 as SGHAT and CDR2 as FQNNGV. This CDR3 has 16 residues. CDR3 nucleotide sequence: TGTGCCAGCAGCCTCCTCGTGAGACTGCCGAACACTGAAGCTTTCTTT. This gives the protein CASSLLVRLPNTEAFF.

This clone was found once. The chain has TRBV5-1 and TRBJ2-7; the match to TRBD1 covers 7 bases. Trimming at V came to 3 bases and at J to 6 bases, leaving 9 bases not matched to a gene. The CDR3 has 14 residues. Germline lookup yields CDR1 SGHRS and CDR2 YFSETQ. The CDR3 DNA sequence: TGCGCCAGCAGCTCTGTCGACAGGGTGGGCGAGCAGTACTTC. The encoded protein is CASSSVDRVGEQYF.

The chain has TRBV7-2 and TRBJ2-1, with 9 positions matching TRBD2. From germline, CDR1 is SGHTA and CDR2 FQGNSA. This CDR3 region has 18 residues. The V and J ends lost 5 bases and 9 bases, in that order; junction bases with no gene match: 20. CDR3 nucleotide sequence: TGTGCCAGCAGCCTAGGTTTGGCGGGGGGGCCTGCTCACGGTGAGCAGTTCTTC. Translating gives CASSLGLAGGPAHGEQFF. Full variable domain (remainder filled in from reference TRBV7-2 and TRBJ2-1): GAGVSQSPSNKVTEKGKDVELRCDPISGHTALYWYRQSLGQGLEFLIYFQGNSAPDKSGLPSDRFSAERTGGSVSTLTIQRTQQEDSAVYLCASSLGLAGGPAHGEQFFGPGTRLTVL.

The gene calls are TRBV5-1 and TRBJ1-4, with D possibly being TRBD1 (6 bases). CDR1 is SGHRS and CDR2 is YFSETQ in the germline V gene. This CDR3 comprises 13 residues. V lost 0 bases and J lost 8, with 8 bases in between. CDR3 DNA sequence: TGCGCCAGCAGCTTGGCCACAGGGGAAAAACTGTTTTTT. Protein: CASSLATGEKLFF.

The chain links TRBV11-2 to TRBJ2-2, with TRBD2 as a possible D gene (6 bases). CDR1 is SGHAT, CDR2 FQNNGV, per germline. This CDR3 region has 16 residues. Between the trimmed V and J ends, which lost 3 bases and 2 bases, there was a span of 13 bases. The CDR3 coding sequence is TGTGCCAGCAGCTTTCGGGGGACGATTAACACCGGGGAGCTGTTTTTT. Residues: CASSFRGTINTGELFF.

The chain combines TRBV23-1 with TRBJ1-6; 7 nucleotides line up with TRBD1. TRBV23-1 is an open reading frame whose function is uncertain. V trimming: 5 bases; J trimming: 7 bases; junction bases outside the gene matches: 5. The CDR3 has 14 amino acids. The CDR3 region has the DNA TGCGCCAGCAGTACGGGACAGCGGAATTCACCCCTCCACTTT. Translation gives CASSTGQRNSPLHF.